This TCR beta chain was retrieved from a study of shared clonotypes between healthy human individuals. The ends were cut back, 7 bases at V and 2 bases at J, with 11 bases in the middle. Germline CDR1 reads LNHDA; CDR2 reads SQIVND (reference sequence). This CDR3 has 13 amino acids. Concerning this clone itself: Its matching antigen is unknown.

Among the donors, all were Caucasian adults who lived in Nashville, Tennessee. Unsorted PBMC replicate PCRs drew on roughly 300 ng DNA, representing tens of thousands of T cell genomes. In the original processing: Junction-only sequences produced by ImmunoSEQ had no quality scores, so filtering differed. This table comes from immunoSEQ multiplex PCR, and its TCRdb copy is limited to in-frame clones, with some not included. That table supplies the V and J calls and clone size; D and trimming were determined from the DNA. The sample shows hundreds of thousands of clones, around 78% of them seen only once. Study-wide results and limits: Blood was the sole source, and tissue repertoires probably differ.

This sequence was found in a woman in her forties in good health. Some clones in this sample may be carry-over from other donors' samples. This chain connects TRBV19 to TRBJ2-5, with D possibly TRBD2 on 6 matching bases. Material: PBMCs. The CDR3 region has the DNA TGTGCCAGTACGGGCGGGGCACAAGAGACCCAGTACTTC. Residues: CASTGGAQETQYF.